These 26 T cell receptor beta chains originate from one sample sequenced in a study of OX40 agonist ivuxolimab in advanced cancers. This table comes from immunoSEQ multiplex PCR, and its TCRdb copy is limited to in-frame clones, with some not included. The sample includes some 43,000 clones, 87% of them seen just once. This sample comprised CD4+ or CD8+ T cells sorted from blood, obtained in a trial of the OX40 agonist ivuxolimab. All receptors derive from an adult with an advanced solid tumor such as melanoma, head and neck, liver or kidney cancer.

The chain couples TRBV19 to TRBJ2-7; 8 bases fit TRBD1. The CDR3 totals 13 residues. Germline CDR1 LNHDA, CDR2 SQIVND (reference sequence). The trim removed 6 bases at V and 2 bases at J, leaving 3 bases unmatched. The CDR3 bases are TGTGCCAGTAGCGCCAGGGGGCCCTACGAGCAGTACTTC. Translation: CASSARGPYEQYF.

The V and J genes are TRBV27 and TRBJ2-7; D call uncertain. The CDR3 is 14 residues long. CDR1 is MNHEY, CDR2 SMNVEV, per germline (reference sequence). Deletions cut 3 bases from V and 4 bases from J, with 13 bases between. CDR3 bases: TGTGCCAGCAGTTTGCAGGTTCGTCATTACGAGCAGTACTTC. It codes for CASSLQVRHYEQYF.

CDR3 DNA sequence: TGCGCCAGCAGCTTGGGACTGGGTAGGTCCAAAAACATTCAGTACTTC. It specifies CASSLGLGRSKNIQYF. The chain joins TRBV5-1 to TRBJ2-4; no clear D. V was trimmed by 0 bases and J by 2 bases, leaving 12 bases between them. This CDR3 has 16 residues. CDR1 is SGHRS, CDR2 YFSETQ, per germline. Variable domain in full (rest from reference TRBV5-1 and TRBJ2-4): KAGVTQTPRYLIKTRGQQVTLSCSPISGHRSVSWYQQTPGQGLQFLFEYFSETQRNKGNFPGRFSGRQFSNSRSEMNVSTLELGDSALYLCASSLGLGRSKNIQYFGAGTRLSVL.

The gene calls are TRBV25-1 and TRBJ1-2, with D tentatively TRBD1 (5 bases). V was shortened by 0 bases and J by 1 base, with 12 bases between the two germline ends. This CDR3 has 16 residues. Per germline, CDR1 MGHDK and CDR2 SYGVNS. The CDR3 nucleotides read TGTGCCAGCAGTGAATATCAGGGACTCGATAACTATGGCTACACCTTC. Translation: CASSEYQGLDNYGYTF.

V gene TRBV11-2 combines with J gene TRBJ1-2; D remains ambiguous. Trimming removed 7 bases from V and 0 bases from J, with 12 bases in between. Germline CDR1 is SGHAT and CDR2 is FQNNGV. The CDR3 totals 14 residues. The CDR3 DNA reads TGTGCCAGCACCCCCGAGGGCTCTAACTATGGCTACACCTTC. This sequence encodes CASTPEGSNYGYTF.

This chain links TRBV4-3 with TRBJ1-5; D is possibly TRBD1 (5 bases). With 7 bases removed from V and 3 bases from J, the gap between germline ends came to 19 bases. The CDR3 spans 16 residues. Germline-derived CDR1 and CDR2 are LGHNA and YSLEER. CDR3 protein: CASTPTLRQYNQPQHF. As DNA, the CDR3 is TGCGCCAGCACCCCCACTTTAAGACAGTACAATCAGCCCCAGCATTTT.

The CDR3 is CASSEWGLGTGGYEQYF. DNA for the CDR3: TGTGCCAGCAGTGAATGGGGGTTGGGGACAGGGGGCTACGAGCAGTACTTC. The V and J genes are TRBV6-1 and TRBJ2-7; the match to TRBD1 covers 11 bases. The CDR3 contains 17 residues. V lost 2 bases and J lost 3; bases outside the gene matches: 9. Germline lookup yields CDR1 MNHNS and CDR2 SASEGT.

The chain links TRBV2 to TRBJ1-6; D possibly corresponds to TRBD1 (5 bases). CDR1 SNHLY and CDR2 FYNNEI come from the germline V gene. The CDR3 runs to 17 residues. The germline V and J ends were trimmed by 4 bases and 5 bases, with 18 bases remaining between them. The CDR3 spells CASSVASTIGDNSPLHF. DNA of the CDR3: TGTGCCAGCAGTGTGGCTTCGACTATAGGGGATAATTCACCCCTCCACTTT.

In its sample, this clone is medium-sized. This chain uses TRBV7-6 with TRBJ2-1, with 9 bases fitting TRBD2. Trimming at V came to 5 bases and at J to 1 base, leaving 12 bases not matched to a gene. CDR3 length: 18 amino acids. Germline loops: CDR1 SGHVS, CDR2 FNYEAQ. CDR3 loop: CASSRGLAGEDSYNEQFF. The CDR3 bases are TGTGCCAGCAGCCGCGGGTTAGCGGGAGAGGATTCCTACAATGAGCAGTTCTTC.

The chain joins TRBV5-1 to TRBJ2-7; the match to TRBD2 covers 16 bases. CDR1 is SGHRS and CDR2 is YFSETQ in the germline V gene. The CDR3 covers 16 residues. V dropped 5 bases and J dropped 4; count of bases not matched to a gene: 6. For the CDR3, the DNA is TGCGCCAGCAGGGGGACTAGCGGGAGGGAAAGTTACGAGCAGTACTTC. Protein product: CASRGTSGRESYEQYF.

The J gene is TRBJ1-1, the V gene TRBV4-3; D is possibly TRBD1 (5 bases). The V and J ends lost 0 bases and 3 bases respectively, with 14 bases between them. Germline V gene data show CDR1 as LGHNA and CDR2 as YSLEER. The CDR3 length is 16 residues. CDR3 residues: CASSQDPGWRHTEAFF. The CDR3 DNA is TGCGCCAGCAGCCAAGACCCAGGGTGGAGGCACACTGAAGCTTTCTTT.

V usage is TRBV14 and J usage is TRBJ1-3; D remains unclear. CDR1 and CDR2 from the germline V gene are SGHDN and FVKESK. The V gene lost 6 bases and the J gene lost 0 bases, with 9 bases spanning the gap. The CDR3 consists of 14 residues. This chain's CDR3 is CASSWVSSGNTIYF. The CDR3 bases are TGTGCCAGCAGTTGGGTGAGCTCTGGAAACACCATATATTTT.

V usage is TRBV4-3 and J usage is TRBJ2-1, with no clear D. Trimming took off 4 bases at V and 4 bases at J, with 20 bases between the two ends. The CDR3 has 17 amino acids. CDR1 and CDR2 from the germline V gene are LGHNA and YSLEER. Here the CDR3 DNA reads TGCGCCAGCAGCCCAGGTCCCAACCAAATAACATACAATGAGCAGTTCTTC. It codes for CASSPGPNQITYNEQFF.

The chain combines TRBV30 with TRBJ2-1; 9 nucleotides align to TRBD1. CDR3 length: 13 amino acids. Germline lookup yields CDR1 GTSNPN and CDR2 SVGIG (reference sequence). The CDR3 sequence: CASSGQGPHEQFF. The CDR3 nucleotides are TGTGCTTCCTCGGGACAGGGTCCGCATGAGCAGTTCTTC.

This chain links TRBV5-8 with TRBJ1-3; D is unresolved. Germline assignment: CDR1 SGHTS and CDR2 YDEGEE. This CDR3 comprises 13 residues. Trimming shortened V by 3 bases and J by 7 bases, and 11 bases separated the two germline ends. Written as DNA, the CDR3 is TGTGCCAGCAGCTCGGCAGGTGGTAACACCATATATTTT. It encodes CASSSAGGNTIYF.

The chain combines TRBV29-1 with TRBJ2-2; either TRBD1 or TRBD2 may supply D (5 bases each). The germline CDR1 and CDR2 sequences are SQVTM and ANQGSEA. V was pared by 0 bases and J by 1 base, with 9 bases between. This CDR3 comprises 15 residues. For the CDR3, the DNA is TGCAGCGTTGAAGACGGGACGGGGAACACCGGGGAGCTGTTTTTT. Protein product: CSVEDGTGNTGELFF.

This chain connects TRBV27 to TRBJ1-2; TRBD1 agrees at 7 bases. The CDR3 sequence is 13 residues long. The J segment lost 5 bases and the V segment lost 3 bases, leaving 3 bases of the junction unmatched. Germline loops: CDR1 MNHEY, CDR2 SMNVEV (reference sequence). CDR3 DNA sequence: TGTGCCAGCAGTTTGGGCAGGGGGTATGGCTACACCTTC. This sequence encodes CASSLGRGYGYTF.

The CDR3 bases are TGTGCCAGTAGTCCCACAGGGGGGGGGTTCGATCAGCCCCAGCATTTT. It encodes CASSPTGGGFDQPQHF. V gene TRBV19 combines with J gene TRBJ1-5, with 8 nucleotides matching TRBD1. CDR1 is LNHDA, CDR2 SQIVND, per germline (reference sequence). Losses at the gene ends were 5 bases for V and 5 bases for J; bases not matched to a gene: 11. This CDR3 comprises 16 residues. The full variable domain, with the rest looked up from reference TRBV19 and TRBJ1-5, is DGGITQSPKYLFRKEGQNVTLSCEQNLNHDAMYWYRQDPGQGLRLIYYSQIVNDFQKGDIAEGYSVSREKKESFPLTVTSAQKNPTAFYLCASSPTGGGFDQPQHFGDGTRLSIL.

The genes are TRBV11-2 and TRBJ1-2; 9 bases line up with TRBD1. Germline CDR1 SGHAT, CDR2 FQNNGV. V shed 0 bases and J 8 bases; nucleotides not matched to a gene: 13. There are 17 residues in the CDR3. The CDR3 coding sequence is TGTGCCAGCAGCTTAGAAAGTAGGGACAGGGCCGGCGGAGGCTACACCTTC. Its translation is CASSLESRDRAGGGYTF.

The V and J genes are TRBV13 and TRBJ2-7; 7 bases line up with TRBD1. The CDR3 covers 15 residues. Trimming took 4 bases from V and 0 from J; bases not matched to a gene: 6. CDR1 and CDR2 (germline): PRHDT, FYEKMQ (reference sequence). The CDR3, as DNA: TGTGCCAGCAGCTCCCGACAGGGAGCCTCCTACGAGCAGTACTTC. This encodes CASSSRQGASYEQYF.

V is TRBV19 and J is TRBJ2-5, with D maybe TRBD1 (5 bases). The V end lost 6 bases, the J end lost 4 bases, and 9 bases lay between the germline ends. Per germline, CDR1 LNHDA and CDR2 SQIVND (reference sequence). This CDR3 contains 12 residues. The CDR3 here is CASRQGTETQYF. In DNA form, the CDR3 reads TGTGCCAGTAGGCAGGGAACAGAGACCCAGTACTTC.

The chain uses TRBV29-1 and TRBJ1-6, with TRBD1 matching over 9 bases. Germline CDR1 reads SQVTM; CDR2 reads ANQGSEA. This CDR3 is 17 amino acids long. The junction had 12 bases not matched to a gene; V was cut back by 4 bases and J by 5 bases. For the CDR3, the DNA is TGCAGCGTTGTGTGGACAGGGGCCCCAACAGATAATTCACCCCTCCACTTT. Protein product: CSVVWTGAPTDNSPLHF.

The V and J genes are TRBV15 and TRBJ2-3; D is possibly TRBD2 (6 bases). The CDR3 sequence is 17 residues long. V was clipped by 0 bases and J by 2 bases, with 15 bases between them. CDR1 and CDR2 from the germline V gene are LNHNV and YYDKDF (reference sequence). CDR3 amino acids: CATSRDGGVGTTDTQYF. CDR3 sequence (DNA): TGTGCCACCAGCAGAGATGGCGGGGTCGGAACCACAGATACGCAGTATTTT.

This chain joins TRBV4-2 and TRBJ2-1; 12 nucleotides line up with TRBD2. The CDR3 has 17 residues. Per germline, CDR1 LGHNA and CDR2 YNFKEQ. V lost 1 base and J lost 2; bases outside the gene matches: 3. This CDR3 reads CASSQAASGGAYNEQFF. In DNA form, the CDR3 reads TGTGCCAGCAGCCAAGCAGCTAGCGGGGGGGCCTACAATGAGCAGTTCTTC.

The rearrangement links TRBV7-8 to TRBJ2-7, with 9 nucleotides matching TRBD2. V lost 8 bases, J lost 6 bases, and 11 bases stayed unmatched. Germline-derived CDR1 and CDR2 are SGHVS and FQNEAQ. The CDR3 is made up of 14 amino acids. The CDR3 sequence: CASLGGGRAVEQYF. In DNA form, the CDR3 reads TGTGCCAGCCTCGGGGGCGGGAGGGCCGTCGAGCAGTACTTC.

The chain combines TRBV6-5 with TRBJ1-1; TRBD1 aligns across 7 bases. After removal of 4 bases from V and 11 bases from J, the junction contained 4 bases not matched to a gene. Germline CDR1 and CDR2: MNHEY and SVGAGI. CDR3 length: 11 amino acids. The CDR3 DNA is TGTGCCAGCAGTTCCGACAGGGACGCTTTCTTT. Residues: CASSSDRDAFF.